This TCR beta chain was identified in a study of T cells in Graves' hyperthyroidism and ophthalmopathy. Amplification targeted TCR beta CDR3 regions from RNA transcripts. First-round RT-PCR with HTBI primers amplified the TCR CDR3 region. MiXCR, run by TCRdb on the multiplex PCR reads, gives a single entry per CDR3 protein. The table records 600,000 to 800,000 distinct CDR3 sequences, over 35% of them present only once. Germline CDR1 is LGHNA and CDR2 is YSLEER. V lost 1 base and J 4 bases, leaving 16 bases between the germline ends. The CDR3 consists of 16 residues. The study left out patients who had uncontrolled infection, other autoimmune disease, pregnancy or lactation. There are a few counts of this clonotype.

The sequenced material came from blood. This chain uses TRBV4-3 with TRBJ1-2, with D maybe TRBD1 (5 bases). The sequence derives from a woman aged 40-49 years with Graves' hyperthyroidism. CDR3 loop: CASSQGGHEKAYGYTF. The DNA of the CDR3 is TGCGCCAGCAGCCAAGGCGGACACGAAAAAGCCTATGGCTACACCTTC.